These T cell receptor beta chains were read from a single sample in a study of blood T cell repertoires in COVID-19. Sequenced by immunoSEQ multiplex PCR; TCRdb stores in-frame clones only, minus some. The repertoire includes roughly 280,000 clones, 80% to 90% of them detected once, and roughly 1.8% sits in the top ten. The sequenced material came from peripheral blood. The receptors here all came from a man under 40 with active or convalescent COVID-19. Both conserved end residues are part of each CDR3. D genes are given only for firm matches. The size entry is marked missing in some rows and otherwise reads once, few, many or a size class.

clone size	D gene	V gene	J gene	CDR3 protein	CDR3 DNA
.	TRBD2	TRBV7-2	TRBJ2-1	CASSLGLAGNNEQFF	TGTGCCAGCAGCTTAGGGCTAGCGGGGAATAATGAGCAGTTCTTC
.	.	TRBV12-3/TRBV12-4	TRBJ2-7	CASSPYTTDEQYF	TGTGCCAGCAGTCCTTATACCACTGACGAGCAGTACTTC
.	.	TRBV7-7	TRBJ2-5	CASSSIPQETQYF	TGTGCCAGCAGCTCAATCCCCCAAGAGACCCAGTACTTC
many	.	TRBV6-2/TRBV6-3	TRBJ1-2	CASSYEGDRGYTF	TGTGCCAGCAGTTACGAGGGAGATAGGGGCTACACCTTC
.	.	TRBV7-9	TRBJ1-6	CASSLAVPYSPLHF	TGTGCCAGCAGCTTAGCCGTCCCCTATTCACCCCTCCACTTT
.	TRBD2	TRBV7-9	TRBJ2-3	CASSLGGLAADTQYF	TGTGCCAGCAGCTTAGGGGGACTAGCCGCAGATACGCAGTATTTT
few	.	TRBV18	TRBJ1-3	CASSPPRTEFSGNTIYF	TGTGCCAGCTCACCACCGAGGACAGAATTCTCTGGAAACACCATATATTTT
.	TRBD1	TRBV12-5	TRBJ1-1	CASGLPPRGQGMNTEAFF	TGTGCTAGTGGTTTGCCCCCCCGGGGACAGGGGATGAACACTGAAGCTTTCTTT
.	.	TRBV5-3	TRBJ1-2	CARSPPFYGYTF	TGTGCCAGAAGCCCCCCCTTCTATGGCTACACCTTC
.	TRBD1	TRBV18	TRBJ2-1	CASSVQGNTLYNEQFF	TGTGCCAGCTCAGTACAGGGGAATACGCTATACAATGAGCAGTTCTTC
.	.	TRBV29-1	TRBJ1-1	CSVRQYENTEAFF	TGCAGCGTGAGACAGTATGAGAACACTGAAGCTTTCTTT
.	.	TRBV7-2	TRBJ1-1	CASSLAGQNTEAFF	TGTGCCAGCAGCTTAGCGGGGCAGAACACTGAAGCTTTCTTT
.	.	TRBV6-6	TRBJ1-4	CASSYASEGEKLFF	TGTGCCAGCAGTTACGCATCTGAGGGAGAAAAACTGTTTTTT